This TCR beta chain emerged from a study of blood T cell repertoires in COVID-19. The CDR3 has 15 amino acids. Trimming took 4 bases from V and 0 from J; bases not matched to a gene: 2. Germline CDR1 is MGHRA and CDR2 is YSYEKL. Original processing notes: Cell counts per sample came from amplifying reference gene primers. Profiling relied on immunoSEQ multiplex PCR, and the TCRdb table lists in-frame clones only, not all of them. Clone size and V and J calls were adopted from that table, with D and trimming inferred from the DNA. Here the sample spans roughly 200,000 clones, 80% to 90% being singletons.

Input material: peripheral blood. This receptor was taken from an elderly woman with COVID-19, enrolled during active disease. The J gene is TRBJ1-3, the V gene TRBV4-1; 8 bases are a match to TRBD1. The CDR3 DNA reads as TGCGCCAGCAGCCGAGACAGGGGCTCTGGAAACACCATATATTTT. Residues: CASSRDRGSGNTIYF.